These T cell receptor beta chains were read from a single sample in a study of T cell responses to AZD1222 COVID-19 vaccine. Clones were read by immunoSEQ multiplex PCR, and TCRdb kept only the in-frame ones, dropping some. The top ten clones hold around 1.6% of a sample with about 96,000 clones, roughly nine tenths of them seen once. Material: peripheral blood, obtained on day 0 of AZD1222 vaccination. Receptors were obtained from an adult in good health. CDR3s include the opening cysteine and the closing phenylalanine or tryptophan. The order of the fields is V gene, CDR3 protein.

>TRBV5-1
CASSNRLGGPGIYEQYF
>TRBV6-2/TRBV6-3
CASSYSSADTQYF
>TRBV7-6
CASSYALQETQYF
>TRBV6-5
CASTSSGNTIYF
>TRBV5-4
CASRRDSGFAEAFF
>TRBV7-2
CASSLGSQETQYF
>TRBV5-1
CASSSRLTGAGTFEYGYTF
>TRBV5-1
CASSLADRLANYGYTF
>TRBV4-1
CASSQDFATGRLGGYTF
>TRBV7-9
CASSWLDRGYEQYF
>TRBV7-9
CASSLVPSGDTQYF
>TRBV10-3
CAISEEGGNTEAFF
>TRBV25-1
CASSELLEGDTEAFF
>TRBV7-8
CASSLWSQGYTF
>TRBV7-9
CASSFAANTEAFF
>TRBV5-1
CASSLAGYGNTIYF
>TRBV10-1
CASGHRGVYNEQFF
>TRBV2
CASSAQGPALYGYTF
>TRBV6-5
CASSYNPDRGDYGYTF
>TRBV7-6
CASSLTQLIPNGELFF
>TRBV7-6
CASSLGANGVLNEQFF
>TRBV6-2/TRBV6-3
CASSHQQGASTEAFF
>TRBV5-1
CASSLEGPNTGELFF
>TRBV29-1
CSGDRVGTEAFF
>TRBV20-1
CSASLQLFSGANVLTF
>TRBV14
CASSQGTEAFF
>TRBV10-2
CASSDPGQGQDPQHF
>TRBV10-3
CAISLTGEGTDTQYF